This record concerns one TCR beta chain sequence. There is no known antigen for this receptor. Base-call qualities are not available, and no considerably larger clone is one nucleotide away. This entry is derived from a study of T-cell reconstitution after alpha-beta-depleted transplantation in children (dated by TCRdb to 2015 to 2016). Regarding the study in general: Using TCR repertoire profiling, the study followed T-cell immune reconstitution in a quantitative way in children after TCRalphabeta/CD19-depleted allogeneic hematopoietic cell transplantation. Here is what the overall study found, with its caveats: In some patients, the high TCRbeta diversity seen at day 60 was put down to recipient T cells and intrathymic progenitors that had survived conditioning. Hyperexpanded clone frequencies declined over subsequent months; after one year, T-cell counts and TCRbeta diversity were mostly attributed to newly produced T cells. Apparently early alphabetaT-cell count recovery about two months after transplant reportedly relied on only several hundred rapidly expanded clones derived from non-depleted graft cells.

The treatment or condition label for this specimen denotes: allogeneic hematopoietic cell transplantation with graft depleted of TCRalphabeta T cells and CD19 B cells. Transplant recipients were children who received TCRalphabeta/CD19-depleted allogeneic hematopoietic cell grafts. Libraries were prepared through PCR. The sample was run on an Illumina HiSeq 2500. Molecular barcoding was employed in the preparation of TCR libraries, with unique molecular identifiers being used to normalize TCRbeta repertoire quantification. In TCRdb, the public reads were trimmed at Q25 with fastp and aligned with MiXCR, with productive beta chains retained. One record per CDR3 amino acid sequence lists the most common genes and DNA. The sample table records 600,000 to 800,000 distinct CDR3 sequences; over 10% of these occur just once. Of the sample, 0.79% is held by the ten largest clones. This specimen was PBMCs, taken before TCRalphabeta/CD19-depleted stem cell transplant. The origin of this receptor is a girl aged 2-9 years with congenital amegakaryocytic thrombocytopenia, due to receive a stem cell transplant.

The sequence in DNA is TGCAGTGCCCCACCTGGGGACAGGGGGCAATCTGCCTCCTACAATGAGCAGTTCTTC. Its amino acids are CSAPPGDRGQSASYNEQFF. The sequence joins TRBV20-1 to TRBJ2-1; a stretch of 12 junction bases matches TRBD1. The CDR1 and CDR2 encoded by the germline V gene (reference sequence) are DFQATT and SNEGSKA. After removal of 6 bases from V and 0 bases from J, the junction retains 15 bases not matched to a gene. From the cysteine up to the phenylalanine, the CDR3 has a length of 19 residues. The entry retains the CDR3 DNA only, 57 bases that are in frame from base 1.